The 30 T cell receptor beta chains given below trace back to one sample, sequenced in a study of shared clonotypes between healthy human individuals. Here immunoSEQ multiplex PCR was the method, and the copy in TCRdb shows in-frame clones only, minus some. Seen here are over 1.5 million clones, approximately 98% observed once, and the top ten hold about 0.42%. Input material: naive CD4+ T cells sorted from blood. Stated subset: CD45RA+ positively selected. These receptors were obtained from a man aged 30-40 years in good health.

This clone was detected only once. The chain is built from TRBV2 and TRBJ2-7; D remains ambiguous. Trimming cost V 8 bases and J 5 bases, with 10 bases left between them. CDR3 length: 11 residues. Germline CDR1 is SNHLY and CDR2 is FYNNEI. The CDR3 nucleotides are TGTGCCAGCGGGGTGATTAACGAGCAGTACTTC. Its protein product is CASGVINEQYF.

This sequence joins TRBV18 and TRBJ2-1, with D tentatively TRBD2 (7 bases). Trimming took 2 bases from V and 7 from J, leaving 15 bases between them. The CDR3 extends over 15 amino acids. In germline, CDR1 is KGHSH, CDR2 LQKENI. The DNA for the CDR3 is TGTGCCAGCTCACCAACCGGGGGGCGGATTAATGAGCAGTTCTTC. The encoded protein is CASSPTGGRINEQFF.

The V gene is TRBV5-4, the J gene TRBJ2-2, with a possible D match to TRBD2 (5 bases). The CDR3 contains 15 residues. Trimming shortened V by 0 bases and J by 6 bases, and 12 bases separated the two germline ends. The germline V gene has CDR1 SGHNT and CDR2 YYREEE (reference sequence). CDR3: CASSLAEGSPGELFF. The CDR3, as DNA: TGTGCCAGCAGCTTGGCCGAGGGTAGCCCCGGGGAGCTGTTTTTT.

The rearrangement uses TRBV5-6 and TRBJ2-1; 11 nucleotides match TRBD2. V dropped 1 base and J dropped 5; count of bases not matched to a gene: 5. The CDR3 spans 16 residues. Germline-derived CDR1 and CDR2 are SGHDT and YYEEEE. DNA of the CDR3: TGTGCCAGCAGCTTGTTTACTAGCGGGGGTGACAATGAGCAGTTCTTC. It codes for CASSLFTSGGDNEQFF.

The V and J genes are TRBV5-5 and TRBJ1-3; 10 bases agree with TRBD1. This CDR3 has 18 residues. V lost 4 bases and J lost 2; bases outside the gene matches: 12. The germline gives CDR1 SGHKS, CDR2 YYEKEE (reference sequence). Here the CDR3 reads CASSPWKDRGYTGNTIYF. CDR3 sequence (DNA): TGTGCCAGCAGCCCGTGGAAGGACAGGGGGTATACTGGAAACACCATATATTTT.

This clone is a singleton in its sample. The chain uses TRBV27 and TRBJ2-7; D is perhaps TRBD2 (6 bases). This CDR3 spans 14 amino acids. Germline V gives CDR1 MNHEY, CDR2 SMNVEV (reference sequence). Trimming pared 4 bases from V and 5 bases from J, leaving 15 bases between. CDR3 in amino acids: CASSWSRGFDEQYF. The CDR3 DNA reads TGTGCCAGCAGTTGGAGCCGGGGGTTCGACGAGCAGTACTTC.

V is TRBV7-3 and J is TRBJ1-5; tentative D call: TRBD1 (5 bases). Germline assignment: CDR1 SGHTA and CDR2 FQGTGA. The CDR3 runs to 13 residues. Between the trimmed V and J ends, which lost 2 bases and 3 bases, there was a span of 5 bases. The CDR3 DNA reads TGTGCCAGCAGCTTAGGACACAATCAGCCCCAGCATTTT. Protein: CASSLGHNQPQHF.

Only one count was recorded for this clone. Distinct nucleotide sequences in the sample also encode this CDR3. The V call is TRBV18, the J call TRBJ2-3; no definite D call. CDR1 and CDR2 (germline): KGHSH, LQKENI. V gave up 2 bases and J gave up 1 base, with 7 bases separating them. This CDR3 has 14 residues. The CDR3 region is CASSPSPGTDTQYF. The CDR3 nucleotides read TGTGCCAGCTCACCAAGCCCAGGCACAGATACGCAGTATTTT.

J is TRBJ2-6 and V is TRBV11-2; D possibly corresponds to TRBD1 (6 bases). The V end was cut by 6 bases, the J end by 0 bases, with 12 bases between. Germline loops: CDR1 SGHAT, CDR2 FQNNGV. The CDR3 covers 16 residues. The CDR3 DNA follows: TGTGCCAGCAGGTTACGAGGGGGCTCTGGGGCCAACGTCCTGACTTTC. Amino acids: CASRLRGGSGANVLTF.

J is TRBJ1-1 and V is TRBV7-6; D is uncertain. The CDR3 loop spans 15 amino acids. With 5 bases removed from V and 2 bases from J, the gap between germline ends came to 15 bases. Germline V lookup: CDR1 SGHVS, CDR2 FNYEAQ. CDR3 protein: CASSPRTAPNTEAFF. For the CDR3, the DNA is TGTGCCAGCAGCCCGAGAACAGCACCAAACACTGAAGCTTTCTTT.

V usage is TRBV6-5 and J usage is TRBJ2-7; 11 nucleotides agree with TRBD1. The CDR3 covers 14 residues. Germline V gives CDR1 MNHEY, CDR2 SVGAGI. J gave up 5 bases and V 5 bases, and 5 bases lay outside the gene matches. This CDR3 reads CASSNPGQGDEQYF. The CDR3 DNA is TGTGCCAGCAGTAACCCGGGACAGGGGGACGAGCAGTACTTC.

The V call is TRBV11-2, the J call TRBJ2-7, with TRBD2 matching 9 bases. CDR3 length equals 15 residues. CDR1 and CDR2 (germline): SGHAT, FQNNGV. Germline trimming cut 5 bases from V and 4 bases from J; bases unmatched to any gene: 9. The CDR3 loop reads CASSRSSGTLYEQYF. CDR3 DNA sequence: TGTGCCAGCAGCCGGTCTAGCGGGACCCTTTACGAGCAGTACTTC.

The rearrangement links TRBV10-2 to TRBJ2-7; D is possibly TRBD2 (5 bases). Germline CDR1 is WSHSY and CDR2 is SAAADI. There are 12 residues in the CDR3. The germline V and J ends were trimmed by 3 bases and 7 bases, with 10 bases remaining between them. This CDR3 is CASSDGPGEQYF. CDR3 nucleotides: TGCGCCAGCAGTGACGGGCCGGGGGAGCAGTACTTC.

Concerning this clone: Other DNA sequences in this sample translate to the same CDR3. This CDR3 reads CASSLTGNGYTF. CDR3 in DNA: TGTGCCAGCAGCTTGACAGGGAATGGCTACACCTTC. This chain joins TRBV5-5 and TRBJ1-2; TRBD1 is a possible D gene (6 bases). The CDR3 consists of 12 residues. V was clipped by 1 base and J by 6 bases, with 7 bases between them. CDR1 and CDR2 from the germline V gene are SGHKS and YYEKEE (reference sequence).

Here the CDR3 DNA reads TGTGCCAGCAGCGTCATTAAGGGCCGAGAGACCCAGTACTTC. This sequence encodes CASSVIKGRETQYF. The chain recombines TRBV11-2 with TRBJ2-5; D unresolved. The CDR3 totals 14 residues. In germline, CDR1 is SGHAT, CDR2 FQNNGV. Trimming pared 5 bases from V and 4 bases from J, leaving 14 bases between.

The chain recombines TRBV6-1 with TRBJ2-7; D is perhaps TRBD1 (5 bases). The CDR3 has 13 amino acids. CDR1 and CDR2 from the germline V gene are MNHNS and SASEGT. The ends were cut back, 7 bases at V and 2 bases at J, with 12 bases in the middle. The CDR3 sequence: CASTLQDTYEQYF. CDR3 nucleotides: TGTGCCAGCACCCTACAGGACACCTACGAGCAGTACTTC.

The chain combines TRBV7-9 with TRBJ2-1; D is perhaps TRBD1 (5 bases). Trimming pared 3 bases from V and 3 bases from J, leaving 9 bases between. There are 14 residues in the CDR3. The germline V gene encodes CDR1 SEHNR and CDR2 FQNEAQ (reference sequence). The CDR3 protein is CASSFPTVYNEQFF. The CDR3 region has the DNA TGTGCCAGCAGCTTCCCGACAGTCTACAATGAGCAGTTCTTC.

This chain connects TRBV4-2 to TRBJ1-2, with 9 bases aligning to TRBD1. Losses at the gene ends were 0 bases for V and 9 bases for J; bases not matched to a gene: 8. The CDR3 consists of 15 residues. Germline V gives CDR1 LGHNA, CDR2 YNFKEQ. The CDR3 loop is CASSQEGQGVHRYTF. CDR3 in DNA: TGTGCCAGCAGCCAAGAGGGACAGGGCGTTCACCGCTACACCTTC.

V usage is TRBV15 and J usage is TRBJ1-2, with 9 positions matching TRBD1. This CDR3 region has 12 residues. Germline CDR1 reads LNHNV; CDR2 reads YYDKDF (reference sequence). V shed 7 bases, J shed 7 bases, and the junction held 4 bases outside the gene matches. CDR3 nucleotides: TGTGCCACCATGACAGGGGGAGGTGGCTACACCTTC. The encoded protein is CATMTGGGGYTF.

The gene calls are TRBV7-3 and TRBJ2-3; D is undetermined. This CDR3 spans 16 amino acids. Germline V gene lookup returns CDR1 SGHTA and CDR2 FQGTGA. V was trimmed by 1 base and J by 2 bases, leaving 13 bases between them. As DNA, the CDR3 is TGTGCCAGCAGCTTAAAGGCGGATACATTCACAGATACGCAGTATTTT. Amino acids: CASSLKADTFTDTQYF.

The chain carries TRBV19 and TRBJ1-1, with TRBD1 as a possible D gene (6 bases). The V gene lost 1 base and the J gene lost 1 base, with 7 bases spanning the gap. The CDR3 contains 14 residues. From germline, CDR1 is LNHDA and CDR2 SQIVND (reference sequence). CDR3: CASSIVGANTEAFF. CDR3 coding DNA: TGTGCCAGTAGTATAGTGGGGGCGAACACTGAAGCTTTCTTT.

The rearrangement links TRBV2 to TRBJ2-3; 14 bases line up with TRBD2. V was clipped by 7 bases and J by 4 bases; unmatched bases: 4. This CDR3 region has 15 residues. Germline CDR1 reads SNHLY; CDR2 reads FYNNEI. The chain's CDR3 is CASNPGLAGADTQYF. In nucleotides, the CDR3 is TGTGCCAGCAACCCGGGACTAGCGGGAGCAGATACGCAGTATTTT.

V and J are TRBV2 and TRBJ1-1, with D tentatively TRBD1 (5 bases). Trimming shortened V by 6 bases and J by 7 bases, and 15 bases separated the two germline ends. CDR1 and CDR2 (germline): SNHLY, FYNNEI. The CDR3 length is 13 residues. The CDR3 sequence is CASRGPILNEAFF. The CDR3 region has the DNA TGTGCCAGCAGGGGACCAATCCTCAATGAAGCTTTCTTT.

As for this clone: Other DNA sequences in this specimen translate into the identical CDR3. The V call is TRBV11-3, the J call TRBJ2-3, with D possibly being TRBD2 (5 bases). CDR1 and CDR2 from the germline V gene are SGHNT and YENEEA. Trimming left V 1 base short and J 6 bases short, with 5 bases between. CDR3 size: 12 residues. CDR3 bases: TGTGCCAGCAGCTTAGGCGGGGATACGCAGTATTTT. Its translation is CASSLGGDTQYF.

The J gene is TRBJ1-2, the V gene TRBV6-5; maybe TRBD1 (6 bases). The germline gives CDR1 MNHEY, CDR2 SVGAGI. The V end lost 6 bases, the J end lost 4 bases, and 18 bases lay between the germline ends. The CDR3 is made up of 15 amino acids. In nucleotides, the CDR3 is TGTGCCAGCAGCGTTGGGGGGGGCCTAGGCTATGGCTACACCTTC. This gives the protein CASSVGGGLGYGYTF.

This clone was observed a single time. The chain uses TRBV2 and TRBJ2-2; tentative D call: TRBD2 (5 bases). V lost 0 bases to trimming and J lost 9 bases, with 17 bases between them. This CDR3 contains 16 residues. Germline V lookup: CDR1 SNHLY, CDR2 FYNNEI. For the CDR3, the DNA is TGTGCCAGCAGTGAAGCGAGGGTGGCTATTGTCAGGGAGCTGTTTTTT. It yields the protein CASSEARVAIVRELFF. Full variable domain (outside the CDR3, taken from reference TRBV2 and TRBJ2-2): EPEVTQTPSHQVTQMGQEVILRCVPISNHLYFYWYRQILGQKVEFLVSFYNNEISEKSEIFDDQFSVERPDGSNFTLKIRSTKLEDSAMYFCASSEARVAIVRELFFGEGSRLTVL.

The chain is built from TRBV7-8 and TRBJ2-1; possibly TRBD1 for D (5 bases). This CDR3 spans 13 amino acids. Trimming cost V 3 bases and J 11 bases, with 14 bases left between them. CDR1 is SGHVS, CDR2 FQNEAQ, per germline. CDR3 residues: CASSFDSRIKQFF. CDR3 nucleotide sequence: TGTGCCAGCAGCTTTGACAGTCGGATTAAGCAGTTCTTC.

The CDR3 is CAGGEGWADTQYF. The CDR3 DNA sequence: TGTGCCGGGGGGGAGGGCTGGGCAGATACGCAGTATTTT. The chain links TRBV10-3 to TRBJ2-3, with 7 positions matching TRBD2. CDR3 length: 13 residues. J gave up 4 bases and V 11 bases, and 9 bases lay outside the gene matches. Germline CDR1 reads ENHRY; CDR2 reads SYGVKD.

The chain carries TRBV7-9 and TRBJ2-1; D is possibly TRBD2 (6 bases). Germline V gene data show CDR1 as SEHNR and CDR2 as FQNEAQ (reference sequence). V was cut by 5 bases and J by 3 bases, with 14 bases left in between. There are 15 residues in the CDR3. CDR3 nucleotides: TGTGCCAGCAGCCGAAGTAGCGGAGACTACAATGAGCAGTTCTTC. Translated: CASSRSSGDYNEQFF. Looking up the rest from reference TRBV7-9 and TRBJ2-1 gives the full variable domain: DTGVSQNPRHKITKRGQNVTFRCDPISEHNRLYWYRQTLGQGPEFLTYFQNEAQLEKSRLLSDRFSAERPKGSFSTLEIQRTEQGDSAMYLCASSRSSGDYNEQFFGPGTRLTVL.

This chain joins TRBV5-4 and TRBJ1-3; the D gene is possibly TRBD1 (6 bases). Germline values: CDR1 SGHNT, CDR2 YYREEE (reference sequence). The CDR3 is 15 amino acids. Trimming removed 4 bases at V and 2 bases at J, with 13 bases between. The CDR3 region has the DNA TGTGCCAGCAGCATACAGGGAGGGCCTGGAAACACCATATATTTT. Translation: CASSIQGGPGNTIYF.